A single sample is the source of the 26 T cell receptor beta chains below, sequenced in a study of blood T cells in healthy people across ages (dated by TCRdb to between 2014 and 2016). Library creation used 5' RACE. TCRdb records Illumina HiSeq 2500 as the sequencer. A second PCR of roughly 7 to 11 cycles was performed with a sample-barcoded 5' primer and a J-beta primer mix. The public sequencing data were trimmed at Q25 with fastp and processed into clonotypes with MiXCR by TCRdb, which kept only in-frame beta chains. Rows with one shared CDR3 protein collapse into an entry with the most common genes and DNA. The sample includes roughly 830,000 distinct CDR3 sequences, with 62% observed a single time. The top ten hold approximately 30% of the sample. The source material was blood. All receptors derive from a man under 40 in good health.

The CDR3 nucleotides read TGTGCCAGCAGCGCACAGGGGGGACAAGACATTCAGTACTTC. Its translation: CASSAQGGQDIQYF. This chain joins TRBV9 and TRBJ2-4; the match to TRBD1 covers 8 bases. J lost 8 bases, V lost 3 bases, and 7 bases had no gene match. This CDR3 is 14 amino acids long. The germline gives CDR1 SGDLS, CDR2 YYNGEE.

This chain joins TRBV27 and TRBJ2-5; TRBD1 agrees at 7 bases. V shed 6 bases and J 1 base; nucleotides not matched to a gene: 8. Germline CDR1 is MNHEY and CDR2 is SMNVEV (reference sequence). CDR3 length: 15 residues. CDR3 in DNA: TGTGCCAGCAGCGAGCGCAGGGGGTTCCAAGAGACCCAGTACTTC. Protein sequence: CASSERRGFQETQYF.

Turning to this clonotype: At one end the junction does not follow the germline gene, possibly because of a read error. The gene calls are TRBV25-1 and TRBJ2-7; 7 bases line up with TRBD2. In germline, CDR1 is MGHDK, CDR2 SYGVNS. The CDR3 sequence is 16 residues long. The CDR3 DNA reads TGTGCCAGCAGTGGGGGAGGGAACGGCTTTTTGTACGAGCAGTGCTTC. This sequence encodes CASSGGGNGFLYEQCF.

About this clonotype: The junction departs from the called germline gene at one end, perhaps through a read error. This chain joins TRBV4-1 and TRBJ2-1; weak D call: TRBD2 (6 bases). This CDR3 spans 16 amino acids. Looked up from germline, CDR1 is MGHRA and CDR2 is YSYEKL. In DNA form, the CDR3 reads TGCGCCAGCAGTCAAGATTCCCTAGCGACTAACAATGAGCAGTTCTTC. Translation gives CASSQDSLATNNEQFF.

J is TRBJ2-1 and V is TRBV7-2; 10 nucleotides line up with TRBD2. Germline CDR1 and CDR2: SGHTA and FQGNSA. The trim removed 1 base at V and 9 bases at J, leaving 6 bases unmatched. CDR3 size: 15 residues. Here the CDR3 reads CASSLGAGGQLEQFF. The CDR3 bases are TGTGCCAGCAGCTTAGGAGCGGGGGGGCAGCTTGAGCAGTTCTTC.

The CDR3 reads CAISDSRGAPNEQFF. CDR3 DNA: TGTGCCATCAGTGATTCGCGGGGGGCTCCGAATGAGCAGTTCTTC. J is TRBJ2-1 and V is TRBV10-3, with 8 bases fitting TRBD2. The junction had 8 bases not matched to a gene; V was cut back by 3 bases and J by 7 bases. The germline V gene has CDR1 ENHRY and CDR2 SYGVKD. The CDR3 loop spans 15 amino acids.

This clonotype was detected only a few times. The chain joins TRBV20-1 to TRBJ2-3; D remains unclear. Per germline, CDR1 DFQATT and CDR2 SNEGSKA (reference sequence). V shed 6 bases and J shed 2 bases, with 9 bases lying between them. The CDR3 is made up of 12 amino acids. CDR3 in amino acids: CSAQDHTDTQYF. CDR3 DNA sequence: TGCAGTGCCCAAGACCACACAGATACGCAGTATTTT.

This clonotype was seen only a few times. The V gene is TRBV2, the J gene TRBJ2-3; D is ambiguous. Germline values: CDR1 SNHLY, CDR2 FYNNEI. V gave up 8 bases and J gave up 2 bases, with 17 bases separating them. The CDR3 is 15 residues long. The CDR3 spells CASVPLEIPTDTQYF. DNA for the CDR3: TGTGCCAGCGTTCCGTTGGAGATACCCACAGATACGCAGTATTTT.

The V and J genes are TRBV4-2 and TRBJ2-7, with 10 nucleotides matching TRBD1. Germline V lookup: CDR1 LGHNA, CDR2 YNFKEQ. There are 17 residues in the CDR3. J lost 12 bases, V lost 0 bases, and 17 bases had no gene match. CDR3 nucleotide sequence: TGTGCCAGCAGCCAAGATCGCGGAACTGGACAGGGGGGAATATTGTACTTC. Translation gives CASSQDRGTGQGGILYF.

As regards this clonotype: At one boundary the junction diverges from the germline segment, which might be a read error. The J gene is TRBJ1-5, the V gene TRBV6-2 or TRBV6-3; TRBD1 matches 7 bases. The CDR3 consists of 15 residues. The germline CDR1 and CDR2 sequences are MNHEY and SVGEGT. The CDR3 nucleotides read TGTACCAGCAGTTTCGACAGGGTGGGAAATCAGCCCCAGCATTTT. It translates to CTSSFDRVGNQPQHF.

V gene TRBV7-9 combines with J gene TRBJ1-2; perhaps TRBD1 as D (6 bases). The V and J ends lost 6 bases and 3 bases respectively, with 14 bases between them. The CDR3 sequence is 14 residues long. CDR1 is SEHNR, CDR2 FQNEAQ, per germline (reference sequence). In nucleotides, the CDR3 is TGTGCCAGCAGAAGCAGGGACAAAGACTATGGCTACACCTTC. Amino acids: CASRSRDKDYGYTF.

The gene calls are TRBV29-1 and TRBJ2-5; the match to TRBD2 covers 7 bases. From germline, CDR1 is SQVTM and CDR2 ANQGSEA. The CDR3 has 13 residues. Trimming took 4 bases from V and 6 from J; bases not matched to a gene: 8. The chain's CDR3 is CSVAEGGGKTQYF. CDR3 DNA sequence: TGCAGCGTTGCCGAAGGCGGGGGTAAGACCCAGTACTTC.

As to this clonotype: The junction departs from the called germline gene at one end, perhaps through a read error. V gene TRBV7-2 combines with J gene TRBJ1-2; maybe TRBD1 (5 bases). Germline V gene sequence: CDR1 SGHTA, CDR2 FQGNSA. The CDR3 extends over 14 amino acids. DNA of the CDR3: TGTGCCAGCAGCTCCGGGACGAGAGACTATGGCTGCACCTTC. Its protein is CASSSGTRDYGCTF.

In its sample, this clonotype was seen a few times. The rearrangement uses TRBV4-2 and TRBJ2-7; D ambiguous. From germline, CDR1 is LGHNA and CDR2 YNFKEQ. This CDR3 is 13 amino acids long. V shed 2 bases and J shed 2 bases, with 7 bases lying between them. The CDR3 nucleotides read TGTGCCAGCAGCCAACCGGACGCCTACGAGCAGTACTTC. The encoded protein is CASSQPDAYEQYF.

CDR3 region: CASSLAPRVNDEQFF. DNA for the CDR3: TGTGCCAGCAGCTTGGCCCCACGGGTGAACGATGAGCAGTTCTTC. The gene calls are TRBV5-6 and TRBJ2-1; D is unresolved. The CDR3 covers 15 residues. Per the germline V gene, CDR1 is SGHDT and CDR2 is YYEEEE. V gave up 0 bases and J gave up 8 bases, with 15 bases separating them. Filled out from reference TRBV5-6 and TRBJ2-1, the complete variable domain reads DAGVTQSPTHLIKTRGQQVTLRCSPKSGHDTVSWYQQALGQGPQFIFQYYEEEERQRGNFPDRFSGHQFPNYSSELNVNALLLGDSALYLCASSLAPRVNDEQFFGPGTRLTVL.

The J gene is TRBJ2-7, the V gene TRBV6-2 or TRBV6-3; the match to TRBD1 covers 10 bases. With 0 bases clipped from V and 2 bases from J, the junction kept 7 bases outside the gene matches. The germline CDR1 and CDR2 sequences are MNHEY and SVGEGT. This CDR3 has 17 amino acids. The DNA for the CDR3 is TGTGCCAGCAGTTACTCGGTTACGACAGGGGGCCCCTACGAGCAGTACTTC. Protein product: CASSYSVTTGGPYEQYF.

The chain employs TRBV20-1 and TRBJ1-5, with no clear D. Germline V gene lookup returns CDR1 DFQATT and CDR2 SNEGSKA (reference sequence). The CDR3 length is 14 residues. Trimming shortened V by 3 bases and J by 6 bases, and 15 bases separated the two germline ends. The CDR3 nucleotides are TGCAGTGCTAGCGAGGGCCCCCGCGGTCAGCCCCAGCATTTT. Translating it yields CSASEGPRGQPQHF.

The V gene is TRBV12-3 or TRBV12-4, the J gene TRBJ1-4; the D gene is possibly TRBD1 (5 bases). Trimming cost V 4 bases and J 5 bases, with 14 bases left between them. The CDR3 is 15 amino acids. CDR3 coding DNA: TGTGCCAGCAGTTCCCGGATGGACAAGAATGAAAAACTGTTTTTT. It codes for CASSSRMDKNEKLFF.

This chain links TRBV3-1 with TRBJ2-5, with a possible D match to TRBD2 (6 bases). The length of the CDR3 is 14 residues. V lost 0 bases, J lost 3 bases, and 8 bases lay in between. Looked up from germline, CDR1 is LGHDT and CDR2 is YNNKEL (reference sequence). CDR3: CASSQDKREETQYF. The CDR3 nucleotides are TGTGCCAGCAGCCAAGATAAGCGGGAAGAGACCCAGTACTTC.

CDR3 residues: CASSLVGGVRETQFF. CDR3 coding DNA: TGTGCCAGCAGCTTAGTGGGGGGGGTACGGGAGACCCAGTTCTTC. This chain uses TRBV7-2 with TRBJ2-1; 7 nucleotides agree with TRBD2. The germline gives CDR1 SGHTA, CDR2 FQGNSA. CDR3 length equals 15 residues. Losses at the gene ends were 1 base for V and 13 bases for J; bases not matched to a gene: 13.

V is TRBV11-2 and J is TRBJ2-5; no clear D gene. Trimming left V 6 bases short and J 4 bases short, with 9 bases between. Germline CDR1 is SGHAT and CDR2 is FQNNGV. The CDR3 is 12 amino acids. The CDR3 region is CASSPGSETQYF. For the CDR3, the DNA is TGTGCCAGCAGTCCCGGGTCAGAGACCCAGTACTTC.

This chain links TRBV11-1 with TRBJ2-5, with 10 bases fitting TRBD1. CDR1 and CDR2 (germline): SGHAT, FQDESV (reference sequence). V dropped 6 bases and J dropped 5; count of bases not matched to a gene: 6. The CDR3 is 14 amino acids. The CDR3 reads CASSHGTGEETQYF. In DNA, the CDR3 is TGTGCCAGCAGTCACGGGACAGGGGAGGAGACCCAGTACTTC.

With respect to this clonotype: A read error may be the cause here, since a much bigger clone is one base away. The chain couples TRBV12-3 or TRBV12-4 to TRBJ2-4; 9 bases are shared with TRBD1. This CDR3 region has 14 residues. Trimming took 6 bases from V and 2 from J; bases not matched to a gene: 2. The CDR3 DNA is TGTGCCAGCAGACAGGGGGCTTCCAAAAACATTCAGTACTTC. Translating it yields CASRQGASKNIQYF.

The gene calls are TRBV25-1 and TRBJ1-4, with D tentatively TRBD1 (5 bases). The germline V gene encodes CDR1 MGHDK and CDR2 SYGVNS. Trimming took 3 bases from V and 7 from J, leaving 15 bases between them. This CDR3 spans 15 amino acids. The CDR3 DNA reads as TGTGCCAGCAGTGACCCCAGACGGGGGGGTGAAAAACTGTTTTTT. Translating it yields CASSDPRRGGEKLFF.

This clonotype was recorded a few times. The chain links TRBV12-3 or TRBV12-4 to TRBJ2-4, with D possibly being TRBD1 (6 bases). V was cut by 5 bases and J by 7 bases, with 9 bases left in between. The CDR3 contains 12 residues. The CDR3 DNA sequence: TGTGCCAGCAGTCCAGGGGACAACATTCAGTACTTC. Residues: CASSPGDNIQYF.

This rearrangement joins TRBV5-6 to TRBJ2-7, with D possibly being TRBD1 or TRBD2 (6 bases each). V was pared by 5 bases and J by 1 base, with 28 bases between. Germline V gene data show CDR1 as SGHDT and CDR2 as YYEEEE. The CDR3 spans 19 residues. The DNA of the CDR3 is TGTGCCAGCAGTACCACCGCCGGGACGAGTTCGGGGGCTTCCTACGAGCAGTACTTC. Protein: CASSTTAGTSSGASYEQYF.